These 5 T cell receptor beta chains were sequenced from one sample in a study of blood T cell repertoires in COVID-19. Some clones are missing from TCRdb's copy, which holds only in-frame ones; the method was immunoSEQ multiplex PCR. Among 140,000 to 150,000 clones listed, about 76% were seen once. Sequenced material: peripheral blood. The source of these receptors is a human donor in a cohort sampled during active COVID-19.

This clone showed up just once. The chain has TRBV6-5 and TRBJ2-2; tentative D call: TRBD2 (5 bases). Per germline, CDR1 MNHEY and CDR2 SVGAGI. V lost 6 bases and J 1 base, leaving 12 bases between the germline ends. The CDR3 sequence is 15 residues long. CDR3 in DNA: TGTGCCAGCAGGCCTACTAGAATGAACACCGGGGAGCTGTTTTTT. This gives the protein CASRPTRMNTGELFF.

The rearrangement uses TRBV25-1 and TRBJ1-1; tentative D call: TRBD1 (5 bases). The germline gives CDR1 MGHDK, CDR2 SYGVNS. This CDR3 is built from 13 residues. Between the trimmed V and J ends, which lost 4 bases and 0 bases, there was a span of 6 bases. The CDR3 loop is CASSGGVNTEAFF. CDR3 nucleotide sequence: TGTGCCAGCAGTGGGGGGGTGAACACTGAAGCTTTCTTT.

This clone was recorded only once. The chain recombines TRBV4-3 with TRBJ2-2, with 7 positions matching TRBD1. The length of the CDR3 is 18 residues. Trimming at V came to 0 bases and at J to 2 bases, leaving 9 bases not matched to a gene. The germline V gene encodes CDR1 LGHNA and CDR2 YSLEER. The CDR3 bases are TGCGCCAGCAGCCAAGAAAGGTGGGACAGTTTTAACACCGGGGAGCTGTTTTTT. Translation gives CASSQERWDSFNTGELFF.

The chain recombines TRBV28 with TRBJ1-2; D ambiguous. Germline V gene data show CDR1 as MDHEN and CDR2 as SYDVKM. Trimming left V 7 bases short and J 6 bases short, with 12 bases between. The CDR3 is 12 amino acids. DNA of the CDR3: TGTGCCAGCACTCGGGTTCGGGATGGCTACACCTTC. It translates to CASTRVRDGYTF.

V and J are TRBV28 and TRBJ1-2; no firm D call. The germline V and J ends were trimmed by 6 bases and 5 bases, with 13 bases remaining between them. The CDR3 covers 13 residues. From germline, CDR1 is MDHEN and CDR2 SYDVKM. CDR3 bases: TGTGCCAGCAGCCCTCAGCGGGGATATGGCTACACCTTC. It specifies CASSPQRGYGYTF.